A single sample gave rise to the 27 T cell receptor beta chains below, sequenced in a study of blood T cell repertoires in COVID-19. Clones were read by immunoSEQ multiplex PCR, and TCRdb kept only the in-frame ones, dropping some. The data contain roughly 240,000 clones, roughly 84% of them singletons. The specimen sequenced was peripheral blood. Receptor source: a man between 40 and 49 years old who had recovered from COVID-19.

The chain recombines TRBV4-3 with TRBJ2-1; 13 positions match TRBD2. V shed 1 base, J shed 6 bases, and the junction held 3 bases outside the gene matches. This CDR3 is built from 16 residues. Germline V gene data show CDR1 as LGHNA and CDR2 as YSLEER. The CDR3 nucleotides read TGCGCCAGCAGCCAAGGGGGGACTAGCGGGATCAATGAGCAGTTCTTC. This translates into CASSQGGTSGINEQFF.

At least ten counts were recorded for this clone. This chain joins TRBV4-1 and TRBJ1-1, with D uncertain. CDR1 and CDR2 (germline): MGHRA, YSYEKL. The CDR3 has 14 residues. Between the trimmed V and J ends, which lost 4 bases and 4 bases, there was a span of 13 bases. CDR3 protein: CASSPTLYGTEAFF. In DNA form, the CDR3 reads TGCGCCAGCAGCCCCACCCTCTATGGCACTGAAGCTTTCTTT.

This chain connects TRBV5-4 to TRBJ1-1; D gene unclear. Trimming took off 1 base at V and 4 bases at J, with 8 bases between the two ends. Germline CDR1 reads SGHNT; CDR2 reads YYREEE (reference sequence). This CDR3 region has 13 residues. CDR3 amino acids: CASSLRQVTEAFF. CDR3 sequence (DNA): TGTGCCAGCAGCTTGAGACAAGTCACTGAAGCTTTCTTT.

This clone was recorded a few times. The chain uses TRBV19 and TRBJ1-6; D is perhaps TRBD1 (5 bases). V was shortened by 6 bases and J by 0 bases, with 15 bases between the two germline ends. Germline V gene data show CDR1 as LNHDA and CDR2 as SQIVND (reference sequence). The CDR3 contains 17 residues. The CDR3 nucleotides read TGTGCCAGTAGAAGTCCAGGGAAGAGCTCCTATAATTCACCCCTCCACTTT. Protein sequence: CASRSPGKSSYNSPLHF. Variable domain in full (rest from reference TRBV19 and TRBJ1-6): DGGITQSPKYLFRKEGQNVTLSCEQNLNHDAMYWYRQDPGQGLRLIYYSQIVNDFQKGDIAEGYSVSREKKESFPLTVTSAQKNPTAFYLCASRSPGKSSYNSPLHFGNGTRLTVT.

V gene TRBV25-1 combines with J gene TRBJ2-1; D is undetermined. CDR1 MGHDK and CDR2 SYGVNS come from the germline V gene. Deletions cut 1 base from V and 7 bases from J, with 5 bases between. CDR3 length: 12 amino acids. CDR3 amino acids: CASSEFRNEQFF. CDR3 nucleotides: TGTGCCAGCAGTGAATTCCGTAATGAGCAGTTCTTC.

The chain has TRBV30 and TRBJ2-7; D is uncertain. Germline assignment: CDR1 GTSNPN and CDR2 SVGIG (reference sequence). The CDR3 runs to 11 residues. V was cut by 5 bases and J by 3 bases, with 8 bases left in between. The CDR3 loop is CAWGRFYEQYF. The CDR3 nucleotides read TGTGCCTGGGGCCGGTTCTACGAGCAGTACTTC.

The chain joins TRBV7-2 to TRBJ1-1; D possibly corresponds to TRBD1 (6 bases). V was cut by 4 bases and J by 7 bases, with 16 bases left in between. CDR1 and CDR2 from the germline V gene are SGHTA and FQGNSA. The CDR3 is 14 amino acids. The DNA for the CDR3 is TGTGCCAGCAGCTCGACCTTAGGGGGGGGTGAAGCTTTCTTT. Residues: CASSSTLGGGEAFF. Full variable domain (remainder filled in from reference TRBV7-2 and TRBJ1-1): GAGVSQSPSNKVTEKGKDVELRCDPISGHTALYWYRQSLGQGLEFLIYFQGNSAPDKSGLPSDRFSAERTGGSVSTLTIQRTQQEDSAVYLCASSSTLGGGEAFFGQGTRLTVV.

This chain uses TRBV7-6 with TRBJ2-6; 11 bases match TRBD1. The germline gives CDR1 SGHVS, CDR2 FNYEAQ. The CDR3 contains 17 residues. Trimming at V came to 4 bases and at J to 3 bases, leaving 5 bases not matched to a gene. CDR3 sequence (DNA): TGTGCCAGCAGCTCGGGGGACAGGGGGAATGGGGCCAACGTCCTGACTTTC. Translation gives CASSSGDRGNGANVLTF. Full variable domain (rest looked up from reference TRBV7-6 and TRBJ2-6): GAGVSQSPRYKVTKRGQDVALRCDPISGHVSLYWYRQALGQGPEFLTYFNYEAQQDKSGLPNDRFSAERPEGSISTLTIQRTEQRDSAMYRCASSSGDRGNGANVLTFGAGSRLTVL.

This rearrangement joins TRBV6-5 to TRBJ1-4; tentative D call: TRBD1 (6 bases). The V end was cut by 8 bases, the J end by 3 bases, with 13 bases between. Germline-derived CDR1 and CDR2 are MNHEY and SVGAGI. The CDR3 has 14 residues. DNA of the CDR3: TGTGCCAGCCGCTACAGGGCGGCTAATGAAAAACTGTTTTTT. Its protein is CASRYRAANEKLFF.

The chain links TRBV2 to TRBJ2-7, with 10 bases aligning to TRBD1. The J segment lost 1 base and the V segment lost 7 bases, leaving 4 bases of the junction unmatched. This CDR3 region has 14 residues. In germline, CDR1 is SNHLY, CDR2 FYNNEI. The CDR3 DNA follows: TGTGCCAGCATTCGACAGGGGGCGTCCTACGAGCAGTACTTC. It yields the protein CASIRQGASYEQYF.

The chain has TRBV5-1 and TRBJ2-7; TRBD1 matches at 10 bases. The CDR3 is 15 amino acids. Germline loops: CDR1 SGHRS, CDR2 YFSETQ. Unmatched junction bases numbered 3, after V lost 0 bases and J lost 3 bases. The chain's CDR3 is CASSLGGQGNYEQYF. CDR3 nucleotides: TGCGCCAGCAGCTTGGGGGGACAGGGGAACTACGAGCAGTACTTC.

The V and J genes are TRBV7-6 and TRBJ2-1; D possibly corresponds to TRBD1 (5 bases). Trimming pared 2 bases from V and 9 bases from J, leaving 11 bases between. Germline CDR1 reads SGHVS; CDR2 reads FNYEAQ. The CDR3 contains 13 residues. CDR3: CASSLNQGVEQFF. In nucleotides, the CDR3 is TGTGCCAGCAGCTTAAATCAGGGTGTTGAGCAGTTCTTC.

The rearrangement joins TRBV4-1 to TRBJ1-2; 7 positions match TRBD1. The germline V gene encodes CDR1 MGHRA and CDR2 YSYEKL. J gave up 3 bases and V 1 base, and 8 bases lay outside the gene matches. The length of the CDR3 is 16 residues. CDR3: CASSQGDSQGDYGYTF. The CDR3 bases are TGCGCCAGCAGCCAAGGGGACAGCCAAGGAGACTATGGCTACACCTTC.

This clone showed up just a few times. This rearrangement joins TRBV30 to TRBJ1-5, with TRBD1 matching 8 bases. V was clipped by 1 base and J by 6 bases; unmatched bases: 5. Germline V lookup: CDR1 GTSNPN, CDR2 SVGIG (reference sequence). This CDR3 comprises 14 residues. The CDR3 DNA is TGTGCCTGGAGTGGGACAGGGCGAGGTCAGCCCCAGCATTTT. Its protein product is CAWSGTGRGQPQHF.

This chain links TRBV5-1 with TRBJ2-5; weak D call: TRBD2 (6 bases). Trimming shortened V by 5 bases and J by 3 bases, and 17 bases separated the two germline ends. This CDR3 contains 15 residues. CDR1 and CDR2 from the germline V gene are SGHRS and YFSETQ. CDR3 amino acids: CASRTTGTQEETQYF. Written as DNA, the CDR3 is TGCGCCAGCAGGACAACCGGGACTCAAGAAGAGACCCAGTACTTC.

This clone showed up just once. The rearrangement links TRBV5-8 to TRBJ2-3, with 9 positions matching TRBD1. The CDR3 runs to 16 residues. CDR1 and CDR2 from the germline V gene are SGHTS and YDEGEE. V shed 4 bases, J shed 1 base, and the junction held 7 bases outside the gene matches. The CDR3: CASSPGDRVGTDTQYF. CDR3 DNA sequence: TGTGCCAGCAGCCCCGGGGACAGGGTTGGCACAGATACGCAGTATTTT.

With regard to this clone: The sample has other DNA sequences that encode this CDR3 too. The genes are TRBV19 and TRBJ2-5; perhaps TRBD1 as D (5 bases). V lost 5 bases and J 3 bases, leaving 10 bases between the germline ends. The CDR3 spans 13 residues. Germline CDR1 LNHDA, CDR2 SQIVND (reference sequence). CDR3 sequence: CASSVDSEETQYF. As DNA, the CDR3 is TGTGCCAGTAGTGTCGACAGCGAAGAGACCCAGTACTTC.

This chain connects TRBV7-2 to TRBJ1-2, with D possibly TRBD1 on 6 matching bases. Germline V gives CDR1 SGHTA, CDR2 FQGNSA. The CDR3 has 15 residues. V was pared by 5 bases and J by 1 base, with 14 bases between. The CDR3 DNA is TGTGCCAGCAGCCCACGAGCAGGGGATAACTATGGCTACACCTTC. Protein sequence: CASSPRAGDNYGYTF.

The chain joins TRBV11-3 to TRBJ1-1; D call uncertain. The length of the CDR3 is 13 residues. The V and J ends lost 6 bases and 3 bases respectively, with 11 bases between them. CDR1 and CDR2 from the germline V gene are SGHNT and YENEEA. CDR3 in amino acids: CASSTSLDTEAFF. The CDR3 nucleotides read TGTGCCAGCAGTACTAGCCTCGACACTGAAGCTTTCTTT.

The CDR3 sequence: CASSYSHSEKLFF. The DNA for the CDR3 is TGTGCCAGCAGTTACTCGCACTCTGAAAAACTGTTTTTT. This sequence joins TRBV6-5 and TRBJ1-4; D is ambiguous. Trimming removed 0 bases from V and 7 bases from J, with 6 bases in between. Germline CDR1 reads MNHEY; CDR2 reads SVGAGI. The CDR3 has 13 residues.

V and J are TRBV18 and TRBJ2-7; 8 nucleotides match TRBD1. Germline values: CDR1 KGHSH, CDR2 LQKENI. The CDR3 has 13 amino acids. V shed 3 bases and J 7 bases; nucleotides not matched to a gene: 5. This chain's CDR3 is CASSPDRVVEQYF. For the CDR3, the DNA is TGTGCCAGCTCACCGGACAGGGTTGTGGAGCAGTACTTC.

This chain uses TRBV7-9 with TRBJ2-1; D is unclear. Germline V gene sequence: CDR1 SEHNR, CDR2 FQNEAQ (reference sequence). Trimming left V 4 bases short and J 7 bases short, with 5 bases between. The CDR3 totals 11 residues. The CDR3 DNA is TGTGCCAGCAGCTCTATAAATGAGCAGTTCTTC. Translated: CASSSINEQFF.

V and J are TRBV4-3 and TRBJ1-6; 7 bases are shared with TRBD1. The CDR3 contains 16 residues. In germline, CDR1 is LGHNA, CDR2 YSLEER. The V gene end was trimmed by 1 base and the J gene end by 9 bases; junction bases not matched to a gene: 9. The CDR3, as DNA: TGCGCCAGCAGCCAAGGGAGGGGGCCCCCTTCTTCACCCCTCCACTTT. Protein product: CASSQGRGPPSSPLHF.

The chain couples TRBV4-1 to TRBJ2-7, with TRBD2 matching over 13 bases. The CDR3 is 18 residues long. J lost 1 base, V lost 0 bases, and 6 bases had no gene match. Looked up from germline, CDR1 is MGHRA and CDR2 is YSYEKL. The CDR3 reads CASSQDPGTSGVSYEQYF. In DNA, the CDR3 is TGCGCCAGCAGCCAAGATCCCGGGACTAGCGGGGTTTCCTACGAGCAGTACTTC.

The chain links TRBV7-2 to TRBJ1-5; D is uncertain. Germline CDR1 reads SGHTA; CDR2 reads FQGNSA. The length of the CDR3 is 14 residues. V was shortened by 1 base and J by 4 bases, with 8 bases between the two germline ends. This CDR3 is CASSLDRYNQPQHF. The CDR3 nucleotides read TGTGCCAGCAGCTTAGACCGCTATAATCAGCCCCAGCATTTT. Drawing the rest from reference TRBV7-2 and TRBJ1-5, the complete variable domain is GAGVSQSPSNKVTEKGKDVELRCDPISGHTALYWYRQSLGQGLEFLIYFQGNSAPDKSGLPSDRFSAERTGGSVSTLTIQRTQQEDSAVYLCASSLDRYNQPQHFGDGTRLSIL.

This chain joins TRBV7-2 and TRBJ2-5, with TRBD2 matching 12 bases. V dropped 1 base and J dropped 1; count of bases not matched to a gene: 4. The length of the CDR3 is 17 residues. Germline lookup yields CDR1 SGHTA and CDR2 FQGNSA. The CDR3 protein is CASSLVRTSGTQETQYF. In DNA, the CDR3 is TGTGCCAGCAGCTTAGTTCGGACTAGCGGGACCCAAGAGACCCAGTACTTC.

V gene TRBV19 combines with J gene TRBJ1-1; D unresolved. The CDR3 runs to 13 residues. Trimming stripped 6 bases from V and 1 base from J, with 9 bases between. Germline V gives CDR1 LNHDA, CDR2 SQIVND (reference sequence). The CDR3 DNA reads as TGTGCCAGTAGAGTTGGAGGGAACACTGAAGCTTTCTTT. Its translation: CASRVGGNTEAFF.